This TCR beta chain was sequenced in a study of blood T cells in healthy people across ages. There are 15 residues in the CDR3. The germline V gene encodes CDR1 MNHNY and CDR2 SVGAGI (reference sequence). J lost 3 bases, V lost 6 bases, and 10 bases had no gene match. This clonotype has only a few counts. Then a second PCR, running roughly 7 to 11 cycles, was carried out with a sample-barcoded 5' primer and a J-beta primer mix. With 12 random nucleotides, a template-switch adaptor tagged each individual cDNA molecule. TCRdb reanalysed the 5' RACE reads using MiXCR and keeps one entry per CDR3 protein. The sample lists hundreds of thousands of distinct CDR3 sequences, 21% seen once, with more than 3% in the top ten.

This receptor was obtained from a man in his 70s in good health. What was sequenced was blood. The J gene is TRBJ2-7, the V gene TRBV6-6; 8 positions agree with TRBD1. Written as DNA, the CDR3 is TGTGCCAGCAGGTCCCGGACCGGGACAGGCTACGAGCAGTACTTC. It translates to CASRSRTGTGYEQYF.